One sample yielded the 21 T cell receptor beta chains listed below, sequenced in a study of blood T cell repertoires in COVID-19. Profiled with immunoSEQ multiplex PCR; TCRdb holds only in-frame clones, not every one. In the table there are approximately 210,000 clones, around 90% of which are singletons. Sequencing was performed on peripheral blood. The receptors were gathered from a human donor in a cohort sampled during active COVID-19.

V and J are TRBV6-5 and TRBJ1-1; D might be TRBD1 (5 bases). Trimming removed 6 bases from V and 3 bases from J, with 17 bases in between. Germline lookup yields CDR1 MNHEY and CDR2 SVGAGI. The CDR3 spans 15 residues. Here the CDR3 reads CASSPGQGGYTEAFF. The CDR3, as DNA: TGTGCCAGCAGCCCCGGGCAGGGAGGCTACACTGAAGCTTTCTTT.

The chain is built from TRBV19 and TRBJ1-2; 7 bases align to TRBD1. V was pared by 5 bases and J by 4 bases, with 10 bases of the junction left unmatched. The CDR3 is 15 residues long. The germline V gene has CDR1 LNHDA and CDR2 SQIVND (reference sequence). This CDR3 reads CASSGWDSFLYGYTF. CDR3 DNA sequence: TGTGCCAGTAGTGGATGGGACAGCTTCCTCTATGGCTACACCTTC.

The chain is built from TRBV11-2 and TRBJ2-7; D is uncertain. Looked up from germline, CDR1 is SGHAT and CDR2 is FQNNGV. The CDR3 extends over 13 amino acids. V lost 4 bases and J lost 1, with 8 bases in between. The DNA for the CDR3 is TGTGCCAGCAGCTCGAAGAGTTCCTACGAGCAGTACTTC. Translating it yields CASSSKSSYEQYF.

This clone occurred once. The chain carries TRBV6-5 and TRBJ1-1; D uncertain. The CDR3 is 12 residues long. Trimming cost V 6 bases and J 2 bases, with 7 bases left between them. Germline lookup yields CDR1 MNHEY and CDR2 SVGAGI. The CDR3 sequence is CASRMRNTEAFF. CDR3 nucleotides: TGTGCCAGCAGGATGAGAAACACTGAAGCTTTCTTT.

The rearrangement links TRBV27 to TRBJ2-7; 10 bases fit TRBD1. The CDR3 covers 17 residues. Per germline, CDR1 MNHEY and CDR2 SMNVEV (reference sequence). Losses at the gene ends were 6 bases for V and 2 bases for J; bases not matched to a gene: 13. CDR3 bases: TGTGCCAGCAGCCAAACCAGGGGGGGACAGGGGACCTACGAGCAGTACTTC. This codes for CASSQTRGGQGTYEQYF.

CDR3 in amino acids: CASSLPSSYEQYF. In DNA form, the CDR3 reads TGTGCCAGCAGCTTACCCAGCTCCTACGAGCAGTACTTC. The chain joins TRBV7-2 to TRBJ2-7; D is unclear. This CDR3 region has 13 residues. V lost 2 bases to trimming and J lost 0 bases, with 5 bases between them. CDR1 is SGHTA and CDR2 is FQGNSA in the germline V gene.

V gene TRBV9 combines with J gene TRBJ1-2; D is undetermined. CDR3 size: 13 residues. With 1 base removed from V and 2 bases from J, the gap between germline ends came to 6 bases. Germline V gene sequence: CDR1 SGDLS, CDR2 YYNGEE. Here the CDR3 reads CASSVSVNYGYTF. In DNA form, the CDR3 reads TGTGCCAGCAGCGTATCAGTCAACTATGGCTACACCTTC.

The V call is TRBV6-1, the J call TRBJ1-4; TRBD1 matches at 7 bases. CDR3 length: 16 amino acids. J was trimmed by 0 bases and V by 3 bases; bases with no gene match: 4. From germline, CDR1 is MNHNS and CDR2 SASEGT. CDR3 nucleotides: TGTGCCAGCAGTGATCGGGGACAGCCAACTAATGAAAAACTGTTTTTT. Translated, it gives CASSDRGQPTNEKLFF.

CDR3 sequence reads: CASSLEPVVNTEAFF. Here the CDR3 DNA reads TGTGCCAGCAGCTTAGAACCGGTTGTTAACACTGAAGCTTTCTTT. The rearrangement joins TRBV11-2 to TRBJ1-1, with D unresolved. CDR1 and CDR2 from the germline V gene are SGHAT and FQNNGV. The length of the CDR3 is 15 residues. V was clipped by 0 bases and J by 2 bases, with 10 bases between them.

The rearrangement uses TRBV3-1 (or the pseudogene TRBV3-2) and TRBJ2-7; 10 bases line up with TRBD1. The germline V gene has CDR1 LGHDT and CDR2 YNNKEL (reference sequence). The CDR3 is 15 amino acids. Trimming at V came to 5 bases and at J to 4 bases, leaving 8 bases not matched to a gene. The CDR3 loop reads CASSIDRGPRYEQYF. CDR3 bases: TGTGCCAGCAGCATTGACAGGGGGCCAAGGTACGAGCAGTACTTC.

V gene TRBV5-6 combines with J gene TRBJ2-7; possibly TRBD1 for D (5 bases). This CDR3 is built from 14 residues. Per germline, CDR1 SGHDT and CDR2 YYEEEE. V was pared by 4 bases and J by 0 bases, with 11 bases between. The CDR3: CASSRRESSYEQYF. The CDR3 bases are TGTGCCAGCAGCCGCAGGGAATCCTCCTACGAGCAGTACTTC.

This chain links TRBV7-2 with TRBJ2-3; D unclear. CDR3 size: 12 residues. Trimming left V 10 bases short and J 7 bases short, with 15 bases between. In germline, CDR1 is SGHTA, CDR2 FQGNSA. The CDR3 nucleotides read TGTGCCACCCTGTCGAGCGTCAATACGCAGTATTTT. Its translation is CATLSSVNTQYF. Variable domain in full (rest from reference TRBV7-2 and TRBJ2-3): GAGVSQSPSNKVTEKGKDVELRCDPISGHTALYWYRQSLGQGLEFLIYFQGNSAPDKSGLPSDRFSAERTGGSVSTLTIQRTQQEDSAVYLCATLSSVNTQYFGPGTRLTVL.

V and J are TRBV18 and TRBJ1-2; 9 bases agree with TRBD1. Germline lookup yields CDR1 KGHSH and CDR2 LQKENI. This CDR3 region has 16 residues. V lost 0 bases and J lost 5; bases outside the gene matches: 7. In DNA, the CDR3 is TGTGCCAGCTCACCACCCGGGACAGGGTCTCGGTATGGCTACACCTTC. Translated, it gives CASSPPGTGSRYGYTF.

V and J are TRBV6-2 or TRBV6-3 and TRBJ2-1; TRBD2 is a possible D gene (6 bases). The V end lost 5 bases, the J end lost 5 bases, and 16 bases lay between the germline ends. This CDR3 spans 15 amino acids. Germline V gene sequence: CDR1 MNHEY, CDR2 SVGEGT. In DNA, the CDR3 is TGTGCCAGCAGTGACGGGGGAGCCAACCACAATGAGCAGTTCTTC. Translating it yields CASSDGGANHNEQFF.

V gene TRBV30 combines with J gene TRBJ1-6, with D maybe TRBD1 (6 bases). Per germline, CDR1 GTSNPN and CDR2 SVGIG (reference sequence). This CDR3 has 16 amino acids. This CDR3 reads CAYSAGAARTNSPLHF. CDR3 coding DNA: TGTGCATACTCAGCGGGGGCCGCCCGGACTAATTCACCCCTCCACTTT.

The chain recombines TRBV5-1 with TRBJ1-5, with D perhaps TRBD1 (5 bases). CDR1 and CDR2 (germline): SGHRS, YFSETQ. Between the trimmed V and J ends, which lost 0 bases and 3 bases, there was a span of 13 bases. CDR3 length equals 16 residues. CDR3 loop: CASSLGVGGYNQPQHF. The CDR3 nucleotides read TGCGCCAGCAGCTTGGGTGTGGGGGGTTACAATCAGCCCCAGCATTTT.

This clone was observed a single time. This chain joins TRBV5-6 and TRBJ1-1, with TRBD1 as a possible D gene (6 bases). Trimming left V 3 bases short and J 5 bases short, with 14 bases between. CDR1 and CDR2 from the germline V gene are SGHDT and YYEEEE. The CDR3 has 14 residues. CDR3 DNA: TGTGCCAGCAGCTCCCGAACCAGGGGAACTGAAGCTTTCTTT. It specifies CASSSRTRGTEAFF.

This clone appeared once. The rearrangement uses TRBV20-1 and TRBJ2-3, with 12 bases fitting TRBD2. CDR3 size: 17 residues. The V segment lost 3 bases and the J segment 0 bases; nucleotides outside the gene matches: 7. Germline V gene sequence: CDR1 DFQATT, CDR2 SNEGSKA (reference sequence). CDR3 in amino acids: CSASSGTSGSSTDTQYF. In DNA, the CDR3 is TGCAGTGCTAGTTCCGGGACTAGCGGGTCTAGCACAGATACGCAGTATTTT.

The J gene is TRBJ1-5, the V gene TRBV2; TRBD1 is a possible D gene (6 bases). The CDR3 consists of 15 residues. Trimming left V 4 bases short and J 6 bases short, with 16 bases between. Germline loops: CDR1 SNHLY, CDR2 FYNNEI. The CDR3, as DNA: TGTGCCAGCAGTGTTTTACCGGGGGGCGGTCAGCCCCAGCATTTT. This encodes CASSVLPGGGQPQHF.

The V call is TRBV18, the J call TRBJ2-6; possible D gene TRBD1, 6 bases. The CDR3 is made up of 17 amino acids. The V end lost 3 bases, the J end lost 0 bases, and 12 bases lay between the germline ends. Germline CDR1 KGHSH, CDR2 LQKENI. CDR3 bases: TGTGCCAGCTCACCCTCTACAGGGTTCTCTGGGGCCAACGTCCTGACTTTC. Translation: CASSPSTGFSGANVLTF.

This sequence joins TRBV7-2 and TRBJ2-7; 10 nucleotides align to TRBD1. V lost 8 bases, J lost 3 bases, and 7 bases stayed unmatched. Germline CDR1 and CDR2: SGHTA and FQGNSA. The CDR3 length is 14 residues. CDR3 loop: CASGDRGVVYEQYF. As DNA, the CDR3 is TGTGCCAGCGGGGACAGGGGAGTTGTCTACGAGCAGTACTTC.